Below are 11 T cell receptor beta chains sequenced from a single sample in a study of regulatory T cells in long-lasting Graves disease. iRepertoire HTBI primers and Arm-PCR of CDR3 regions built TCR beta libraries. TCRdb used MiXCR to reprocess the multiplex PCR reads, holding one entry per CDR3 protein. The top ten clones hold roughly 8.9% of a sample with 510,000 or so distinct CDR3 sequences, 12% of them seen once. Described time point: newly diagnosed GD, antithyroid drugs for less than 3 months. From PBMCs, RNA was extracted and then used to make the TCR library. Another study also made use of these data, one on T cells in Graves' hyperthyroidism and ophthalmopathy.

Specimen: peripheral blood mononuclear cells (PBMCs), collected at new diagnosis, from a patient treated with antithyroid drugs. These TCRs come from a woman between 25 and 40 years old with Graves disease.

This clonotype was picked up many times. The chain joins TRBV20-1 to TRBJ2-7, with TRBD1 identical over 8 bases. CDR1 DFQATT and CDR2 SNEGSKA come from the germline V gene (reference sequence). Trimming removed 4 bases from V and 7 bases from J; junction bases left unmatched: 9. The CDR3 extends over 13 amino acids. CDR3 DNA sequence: TGCAGTGCTACACACCAGGGGGCGTGGGAGCAGTACTTC. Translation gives CSATHQGAWEQYF.

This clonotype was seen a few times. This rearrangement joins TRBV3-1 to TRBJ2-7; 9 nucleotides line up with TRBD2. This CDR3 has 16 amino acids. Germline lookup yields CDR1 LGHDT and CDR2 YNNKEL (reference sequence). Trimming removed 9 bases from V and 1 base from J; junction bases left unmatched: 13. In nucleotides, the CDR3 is TGTGCCAGTAAACAGGGCAGCCTAGCGGGATCCTACGAGCAGTACTTC. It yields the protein CASKQGSLAGSYEQYF.

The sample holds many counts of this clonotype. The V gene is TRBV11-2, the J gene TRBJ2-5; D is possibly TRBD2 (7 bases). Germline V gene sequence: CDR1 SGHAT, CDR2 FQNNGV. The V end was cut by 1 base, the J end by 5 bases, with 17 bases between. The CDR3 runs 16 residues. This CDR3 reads CASSLVQGGLVETQYF. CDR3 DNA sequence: TGTGCCAGCAGCTTAGTACAGGGAGGGTTAGTCGAGACCCAGTACTTC.

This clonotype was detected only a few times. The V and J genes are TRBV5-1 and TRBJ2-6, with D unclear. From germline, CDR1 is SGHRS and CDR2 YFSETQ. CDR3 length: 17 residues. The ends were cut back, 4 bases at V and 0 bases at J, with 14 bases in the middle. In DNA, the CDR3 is TGCGCCAGCAGCAGGTGGGCACGAAGCTCTGGGGCCAACGTCCTGACTTTC. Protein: CASSRWARSSGANVLTF.

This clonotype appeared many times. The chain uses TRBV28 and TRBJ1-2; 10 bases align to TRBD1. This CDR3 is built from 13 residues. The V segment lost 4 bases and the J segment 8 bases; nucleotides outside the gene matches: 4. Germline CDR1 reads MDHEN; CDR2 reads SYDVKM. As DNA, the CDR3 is TGTGCCAGCAGTTCCGGGACAGGGGTCGGCTACACCTTC. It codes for CASSSGTGVGYTF.

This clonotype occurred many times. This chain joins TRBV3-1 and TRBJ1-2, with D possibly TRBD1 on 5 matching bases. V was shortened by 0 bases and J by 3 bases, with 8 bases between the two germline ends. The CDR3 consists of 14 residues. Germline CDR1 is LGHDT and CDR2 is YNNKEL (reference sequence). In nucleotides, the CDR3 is TGTGCCAGCAGCCAAGACAGGGAGCACTATGGCTACACCTTC. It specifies CASSQDREHYGYTF.

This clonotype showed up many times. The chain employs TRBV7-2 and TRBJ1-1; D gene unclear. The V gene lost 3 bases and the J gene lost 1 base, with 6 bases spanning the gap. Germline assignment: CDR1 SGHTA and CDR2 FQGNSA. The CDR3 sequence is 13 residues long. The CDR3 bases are TGTGCCAGCAGCTTTTCCGGGAACACTGAAGCTTTCTTT. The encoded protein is CASSFSGNTEAFF.

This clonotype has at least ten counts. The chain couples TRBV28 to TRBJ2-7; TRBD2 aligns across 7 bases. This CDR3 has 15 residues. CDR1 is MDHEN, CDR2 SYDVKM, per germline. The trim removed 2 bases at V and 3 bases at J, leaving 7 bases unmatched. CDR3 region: CASSLLGLVGYEQYF. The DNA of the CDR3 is TGTGCCAGCAGTTTACTTGGACTAGTCGGCTACGAGCAGTACTTC.

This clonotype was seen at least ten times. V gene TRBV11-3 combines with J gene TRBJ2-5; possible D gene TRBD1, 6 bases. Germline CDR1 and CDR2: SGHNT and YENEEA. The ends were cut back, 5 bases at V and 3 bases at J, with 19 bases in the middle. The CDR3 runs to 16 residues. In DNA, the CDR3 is TGTGCCAGCAGCAAGTGGGTTTGGGACAAGAAAGAGACCCAGTACTTC. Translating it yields CASSKWVWDKKETQYF.

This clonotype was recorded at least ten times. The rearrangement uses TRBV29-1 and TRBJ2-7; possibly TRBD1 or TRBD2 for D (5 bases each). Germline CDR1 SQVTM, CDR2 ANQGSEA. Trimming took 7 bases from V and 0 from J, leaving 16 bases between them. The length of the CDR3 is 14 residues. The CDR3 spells CSASHGTASYEQYF. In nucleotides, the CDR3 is TGCAGCGCATCCCACGGGACGGCCTCCTACGAGCAGTACTTC.

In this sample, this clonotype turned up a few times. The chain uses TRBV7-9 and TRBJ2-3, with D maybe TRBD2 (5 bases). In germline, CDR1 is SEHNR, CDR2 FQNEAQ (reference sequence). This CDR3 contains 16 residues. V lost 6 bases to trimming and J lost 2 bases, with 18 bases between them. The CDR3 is CASRLVRAGPTDTQYF. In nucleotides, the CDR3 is TGTGCCAGCAGGCTAGTGCGGGCGGGTCCCACAGATACGCAGTATTTT.